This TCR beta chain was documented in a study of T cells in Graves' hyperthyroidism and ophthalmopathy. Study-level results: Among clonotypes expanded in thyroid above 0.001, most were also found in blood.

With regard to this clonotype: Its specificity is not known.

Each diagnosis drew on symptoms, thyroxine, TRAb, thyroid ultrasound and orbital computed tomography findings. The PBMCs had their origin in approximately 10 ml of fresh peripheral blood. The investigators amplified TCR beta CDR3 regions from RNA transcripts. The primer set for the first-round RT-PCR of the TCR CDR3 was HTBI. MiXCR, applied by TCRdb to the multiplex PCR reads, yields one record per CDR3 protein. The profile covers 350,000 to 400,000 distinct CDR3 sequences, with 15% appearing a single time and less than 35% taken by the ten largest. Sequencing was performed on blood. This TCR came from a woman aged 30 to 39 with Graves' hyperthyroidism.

CDR3 DNA sequence: TGTGCCAGCAGCTTAGAGGCGGGTGATGAAAAACTGTTTTTT. This sequence encodes CASSLEAGDEKLFF. The chain links TRBV7-2 to TRBJ1-4; D remains unclear. CDR1 and CDR2 (germline): SGHTA, FQGNSA. There are 14 residues in the CDR3. Trimming pared 1 base from V and 6 bases from J, leaving 9 bases between.